The rows below give T cell receptor beta chains drawn from one sample of a study of regulatory T cells in long-lasting Graves disease. TCRdb redid the calling of the multiplex PCR reads with MiXCR, one entry per CDR3 protein. The sample shows 390,000 or so distinct CDR3 sequences, 10% to 15% of them seen only once. These sequences were also reported in another study, on T cells in Graves' hyperthyroidism and ophthalmopathy.

The input for sequencing was peripheral blood mononuclear cells (PBMCs), taken at new diagnosis, from a patient treated with antithyroid drugs. These receptors were taken from a woman between 18 and 30 years old with Graves disease. Each CDR3 is given with its conserved first and last residue. A D gene is named only where the DNA matches it firmly. The size field is filled for only some rows; it gives once, few, many or a size class.

v_gene	abundance	d_gene	j_gene	CDR3aa
TRBV6-1	many	NA	TRBJ1-5	CASRWAPNQPQHF
TRBV20-1	many	NA	TRBJ2-3	CSARDRQGTLPDTQYF
TRBV29-1	many	TRBD1	TRBJ2-2	CSVGGQGNTGELFF
TRBV6-1	many	NA	TRBJ2-1	CASSLRGRLDNEQFF
TRBV9	many	NA	TRBJ1-1	CASTLRDVANTEAFF
TRBV7-9	many	NA	TRBJ1-4	CASIPRDGEKLFF
TRBV7-9	few	NA	TRBJ2-5	CASSLISGGETQYF
TRBV20-1	many	NA	TRBJ2-5	CSARGLPKGETQYF
TRBV15	NA	NA	TRBJ2-4	CATSRDRGENIQYF
TRBV15	many	NA	TRBJ2-7	CATSRDRRAEQYF
TRBV30	NA	NA	TRBJ2-3	CAWSADRWTGTRLQDTQYF
TRBV4-3	many	TRBD2	TRBJ2-1	CASSETSGGSEQFF
TRBV7-2	NA	TRBD1	TRBJ2-1	CASKGAGVYNEQFF
TRBV7-3	many	NA	TRBJ2-7	CASSNLRGNEQYF
TRBV20-1	many	TRBD2	TRBJ2-3	CSATLGSGGTDTQYF
TRBV3-1	many	NA	TRBJ2-5	CASSRVEWTQYF
TRBV19	many	NA	TRBJ1-1	CASSMWGAFTEAFF
TRBV27	NA	NA	TRBJ1-5	CASSRQYSNQPQHF
TRBV20-1	few	NA	TRBJ1-1	CSARAANTEAFF
TRBV19	few	NA	TRBJ2-5	CASSIHQETQYF
TRBV7-2	NA	TRBD1	TRBJ1-2	CASSIGTGLDYGYTF
TRBV5-1	few	NA	TRBJ1-2	CASSLESNSNYGYTF
TRBV25-1	NA	TRBD1	TRBJ2-7	CASTTGVPHEQYF
TRBV27	many	NA	TRBJ2-1	CASSLFASGSPRGNEQFF
TRBV12-3/TRBV12-4	many	NA	TRBJ2-1	CASVDRAYNEQFF
TRBV7-8	many	NA	TRBJ1-5	CASSQRPGINQPQHF
TRBV6-5	NA	NA	TRBJ1-5	CVSSYSGTGYNQPQHF
TRBV30	NA	NA	TRBJ2-3	CAWGGARGPDTQYF
TRBV27	few	NA	TRBJ2-2	CASSFEGPRFGPNTGELFF
TRBV11-1	many	NA	TRBJ1-4	CASSPRTWTNEKLFF
TRBV7-2	NA	NA	TRBJ2-3	CASKPGLITDTQYF
TRBV12-3/TRBV12-4	many	NA	TRBJ1-1	CASSPSGSTEAFF
TRBV20-1	few	NA	TRBJ1-1	CSASGGGRAEEAFF
TRBV6-1	many	NA	TRBJ2-1	CASRRSPSPSSYNEQFF
TRBV7-2	many	TRBD1	TRBJ2-7	CASSFDRGSYEQYF
TRBV30	many	NA	TRBJ1-1	CAWSDIPVLPEAFF
TRBV28	few	NA	TRBJ2-3	CASSTVGLLVEGADTQYF
TRBV12-3/TRBV12-4	many	NA	TRBJ1-2	CASSKQGNGYTF
TRBV6-1	NA	TRBD2	TRBJ2-5	CASSRTSGGWGEETQYF
TRBV16	many	TRBD1	TRBJ1-1	CASSSTQGGTEAFF
TRBV5-6	NA	TRBD2	TRBJ2-1	CASSPEGLAGGRRFF
TRBV6-2/TRBV6-3	many	TRBD1	TRBJ2-3	CASSYSPGQGSTDTQYF
TRBV28	NA	NA	TRBJ2-7	CASSRVVAGPLLRKQYF
TRBV7-9	few	NA	TRBJ2-1	CASLRLGGFGQFF
TRBV10-3	many	TRBD1	TRBJ2-5	CAISESDRGQLETQYF
TRBV4-3	many	TRBD1	TRBJ1-1	CASSIVRDREAEAFF
TRBV7-8	NA	NA	TRBJ2-1	CASSPPVAASWFF
TRBV4-3	NA	NA	TRBJ2-1	CASSQENEAAWSYNEQFF
TRBV6-1	NA	TRBD1	TRBJ1-6	CASKPGGVNSPLHF
TRBV27	few	NA	TRBJ1-5	CASSYGSTNQPQHF
TRBV6-1	few	NA	TRBJ1-6	CASSGAGDPSSLHF
TRBV13	many	NA	TRBJ2-1	CASSSTGSSSYNEQFF
TRBV6-1	many	NA	TRBJ2-1	CASSPDRSYNEQFF
TRBV20-1	many	NA	TRBJ2-2	CSARDWELSSTGELFF